This T cell receptor (beta chain) derives from a study of blood T cell repertoires in COVID-19. On the study more broadly: The United States, Italy and Spain were the sources of the acute and convalescent COVID-19 samples. PBMCs, B-cell-depleted T cells, or T cells provided the cDNA or gDNA that made up the material.

Under the authors' procedure: How many nucleated cells were present was estimated from reference gene primer amplification. Libraries were prepared by immunoSEQ multiplex PCR; TCRdb keeps only in-frame clonotypes and omits some of them. V, J and clone size are taken as reported in that table, and D and trimming were inferred from the DNA itself. Of hundreds of thousands of clones detected, about nine tenths appear once; the ten largest clones hold approximately 7.6%. Trimming shortened V by 3 bases and J by 6 bases, and 14 bases separated the two germline ends. Germline CDR1 DFQATT, CDR2 SNEGSKA (reference sequence). CDR3 size: 14 residues.

The receptor was isolated from a man between 60 and 75 years old who had recovered from COVID-19. The chain has TRBV20-1 and TRBJ2-2, with TRBD2 as a possible D gene (7 bases). Material: peripheral blood. CDR3 loop: CSASGGGASGELFF. CDR3 nucleotide sequence: TGCAGTGCTAGTGGGGGGGGCGCCTCCGGGGAGCTGTTTTTT.